The rows below give T cell receptor beta chains drawn from one sample of a study of monozygotic twins with inflammatory bowel disease. TCRdb re-called the 5' RACE reads and gives one entry per CDR3 protein, without DNA. This sample contains 300,000 to 350,000 distinct CDR3 sequences. Sequencing was carried out using blood. Source of these receptors: a human donor with ulcerative colitis or Crohn's disease, or a healthy co-twin of an affected twin (not recorded which). The CDR3 runs from the conserved cysteine through the conserved F or W.

j_call	v_call	cdr3_length	cdr3_aa
TRBJ1-1	TRBV5-1	14	CASSFDRMNTEAFF
TRBJ2-3	TRBV20-1	15	CSARGAGVGTDTQYF
TRBJ1-2	TRBV5-4	11	CASRGAYGYTF
TRBJ1-1	TRBV28	15	CASSFRGRVNTEAFF
TRBJ2-5	TRBV20-1	19	CSARDTLLLADLSQETQYF
TRBJ1-5	TRBV6-2/TRBV6-3	13	CASRLYRAEPQHF
TRBJ1-6	TRBV6-1	13	CASSLGGGSPLHF
TRBJ2-1	TRBV24-1	19	CATSEGIPLQSGSYNEQFF
TRBJ2-7	TRBV5-1	20	CASSSPSLPIFSGRAYEQYF
TRBJ1-5	TRBV20-1	14	CSVFDRETNQPQHF
TRBJ2-2	TRBV28	12	CASSHTGGELFF
TRBJ2-4	TRBV7-2	14	CASSPGPGENIQYF
TRBJ1-1	TRBV7-2	16	CASSLGYQGARAEAFF
TRBJ1-1	TRBV7-9	12	CASSHTGSEAFF
TRBJ2-5	TRBV5-1	13	CASGGGYQETQYF
TRBJ1-2	TRBV20-1	14	CSAIPPTENYGYTF
TRBJ2-5	TRBV24-1	17	CATSAPSGTSAIETQYF
TRBJ2-2	TRBV9	15	CASSVVAGQGGELFF
TRBJ1-1	TRBV11-2	16	CASSQEMTVMNTEAFF
TRBJ2-7	TRBV4-3	12	CASSQDSTEQYF
TRBJ2-1	TRBV4-1	14	CASSQDTLAGVPFF
TRBJ2-7	TRBV5-1	13	CASQREGLSEQNF
TRBJ2-1	TRBV20-1	14	CSAPGAGDVNEQFF
TRBJ2-6	TRBV4-1	18	CASSQETGYLSGANVLTF
TRBJ1-1	TRBV15	13	CATSRDLGERAFF
TRBJ2-3	TRBV11-3	16	CASSLGRDASTDTQYF
TRBJ1-2	TRBV10-2	15	CASSEVDRSSGGYTF
TRBJ1-2	TRBV29-1	13	CSAQRTGYYGYTF
TRBJ1-2	TRBV12-3/TRBV12-4	11	CASSWAYGYTF
TRBJ2-3	TRBV12-3/TRBV12-4	16	CASSPGGTSHTDTQYF
TRBJ2-1	TRBV12-3/TRBV12-4	15	CASSLRSGQMGEQFF
TRBJ1-6	TRBV27	14	CASSLSGVAAPLHF
TRBJ1-1	TRBV24-1	13	CATSDFWGNEAFF
TRBJ2-1	TRBV5-6	13	CASSGLAGGEQFF
TRBJ2-5	TRBV7-2	15	CASSSSGGFGETQYF
TRBJ2-3	TRBV7-6	15	CASSPFVSSTDTQYF
TRBJ2-5	TRBV7-2	16	CASSLIGSGGPETQYF
TRBJ2-7	TRBV2	12	CASRIRTYEQYF
TRBJ2-1	TRBV29-1	16	CSVEGEAGTTYNEQFF
TRBJ1-4	TRBV4-1	13	CASSRSRYEKLFF
TRBJ1-6	TRBV27	18	CASSYRMDRSSYNSPLHF
TRBJ2-7	TRBV7-2	15	CASSLAGRQGAEEYF
TRBJ2-3	TRBV6-1	12	CASSQDLDTQYF
TRBJ1-5	TRBV27	16	CASSLMGNSANQPQHF
TRBJ2-5	TRBV29-1	12	CSVGPREETQYF
TRBJ1-1	TRBV29-1	15	CSTNPTTGSNTEAFF